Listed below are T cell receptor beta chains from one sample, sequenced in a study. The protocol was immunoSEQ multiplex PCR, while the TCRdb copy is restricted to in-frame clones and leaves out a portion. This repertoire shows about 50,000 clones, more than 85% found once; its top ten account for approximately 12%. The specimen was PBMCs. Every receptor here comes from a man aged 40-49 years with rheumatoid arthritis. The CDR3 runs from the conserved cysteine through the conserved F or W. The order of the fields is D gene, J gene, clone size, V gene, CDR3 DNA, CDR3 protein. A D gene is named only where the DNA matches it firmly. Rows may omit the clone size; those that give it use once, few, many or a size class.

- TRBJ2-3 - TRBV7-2 TGTGCCAGCAGCTTAGGGCAGTTACTTAGCACAGATACGCAGTATTTT CASSLGQLLSTDTQYF
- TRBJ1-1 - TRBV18 TGTGCCAGCTCACAGGGACAGAACACTGAAGCTTTCTTT CASSQGQNTEAFF
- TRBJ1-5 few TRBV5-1 TGCGCCAGCAGCTTGGGCGGGACTAGCAATCAGCCCCAGCATTTT CASSLGGTSNQPQHF
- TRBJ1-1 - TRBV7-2 TGTGCCAGCAGCTTATCCACTGAAGCTTTCTTT CASSLSTEAFF
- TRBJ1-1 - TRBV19 TGTGCCAGTAACGAGGACCGGTGGTCCACTGAAGCTTTCTTT CASNEDRWSTEAFF
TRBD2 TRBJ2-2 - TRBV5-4 TGTGCCAGCAGCTTGGGACTAGCGGGGGACACCGGGGAGCTGTTTTTT CASSLGLAGDTGELFF
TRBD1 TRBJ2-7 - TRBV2 TGTGCCAGCAGTCCGCCGCAGGACAGGGGACTCACCTACGAGCAGTACTTC CASSPPQDRGLTYEQYF
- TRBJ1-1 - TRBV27 TGTGCCAGCAGTTTTTTACCAACACCCGACAGGAGGAACACTGAAGCTTTCTTT CASSFLPTPDRRNTEAFF
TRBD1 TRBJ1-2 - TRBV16 TGTGCCAGCAGCCTACCTCGCACAGGGGGCCACTATGGCTACACCTTC CASSLPRTGGHYGYTF
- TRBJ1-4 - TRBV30 TGTGCCTGGAGTGTTAAGGGGAAGGGGCTGTTTTTT CAWSVKGKGLFF
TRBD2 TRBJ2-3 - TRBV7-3 TGTGCCAGCAGTAGAGCGGGAGAAACAGATACGCAGTATTTT CASSRAGETDTQYF
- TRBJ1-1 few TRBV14 TGTGCCAGCAGCCAAGATATGAACACTGAAGCTTTCTTT CASSQDMNTEAFF
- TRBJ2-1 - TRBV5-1 TGCGCCAGCAGCTTGGGCGGGACCTCCTACAATGAGCAGTTCTTC CASSLGGTSYNEQFF
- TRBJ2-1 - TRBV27 TGTGCCAGCAGTTTCAGGGATGAGCAGTTCTTC CASSFRDEQFF
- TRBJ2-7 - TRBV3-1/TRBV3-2 TGTGCCAGCAGCCACTCCTACGAGCAGTACTTC CASSHSYEQYF
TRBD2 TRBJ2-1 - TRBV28 TGTGCCAGCAGTCGGACTAGCGGGAGTTATGAGCAGTTCTTC CASSRTSGSYEQFF
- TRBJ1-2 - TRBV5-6 TGTGCCAGCAGCTTGGAGGGGCGCCGAAAGGGCTACACCTTC CASSLEGRRKGYTF
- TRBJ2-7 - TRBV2 TGTGCCAGCAGCGCTGGACAGAACTCCTACGAGCAGTACTTC CASSAGQNSYEQYF
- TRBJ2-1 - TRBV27 TGTGCCAGCAGTTCTCCAGGCTCCTACAATGAGCAGTTCTTC CASSSPGSYNEQFF
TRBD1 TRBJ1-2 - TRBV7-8 TGTGCCAGCAGCTCGAAAGGACAGGGGGAGATCTATGGCTACACCTTC CASSSKGQGEIYGYTF
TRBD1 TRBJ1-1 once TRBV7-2 TGTGCCAGCAGCTTAGACCACAGGGGAAGGACTGAAGCTTTCTTT CASSLDHRGRTEAFF
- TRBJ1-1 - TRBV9 TGTGCCAGCAGCGTAGGACAGACTTGGAACACTGAAGCTTTCTTT CASSVGQTWNTEAFF
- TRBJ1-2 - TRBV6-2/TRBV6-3 TGTGCCAGCAGTTACGAGAACTATGGCTACACCTTC CASSYENYGYTF
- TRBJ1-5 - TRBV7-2 TGTGCCAGCAGATACGGGCCAGGGCAGCATCAGCCCCAGCATTTT CASRYGPGQHQPQHF
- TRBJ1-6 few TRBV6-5 TGTGCCAGCAGGGTGACCTCTGAGGGTAATTCACCCCTCCACTTT CASRVTSEGNSPLHF
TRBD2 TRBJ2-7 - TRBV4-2 TGTGCCAGCAGCCAGGACAGGGGACTAGCGGTGTCCTACGAGCAGTACTTC CASSQDRGLAVSYEQYF
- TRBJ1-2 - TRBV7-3 TGTGCCAGCAGCTTAACGCACAGCGGGGGCTACACCTTC CASSLTHSGGYTF
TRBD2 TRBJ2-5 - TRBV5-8 TGTGCCAGCAGCTCCGGGACTAGCGGGCACTACCAAGAGACCCAGTACTTC CASSSGTSGHYQETQYF
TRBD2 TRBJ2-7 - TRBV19 TGTGCCAGTAGTACCCTAGCGGGGGTCAACGAGCAGTACTTC CASSTLAGVNEQYF
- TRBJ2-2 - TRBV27 TGTGCCAGCAGTCTTTCCTTTTTCGGGGAGCTGTTTTTT CASSLSFFGELFF
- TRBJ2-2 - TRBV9 TGTGCCAGCAGCGCAGCGTCGAACACCGGGGAGCTGTTTTTT CASSAASNTGELFF
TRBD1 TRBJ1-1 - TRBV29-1 TGCAGCGTAGCCGGGACAGGGCTTGAAGCTTTCTTT CSVAGTGLEAFF
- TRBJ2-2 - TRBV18 TGTGCCAGCTCACCCGGATTACAGGGCCCCGGGGAGCTGTTTTTT CASSPGLQGPGELFF
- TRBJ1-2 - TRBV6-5 TGTGCCAGCAGTTTGGGGACGGGGGGCTACACCTTC CASSLGTGGYTF
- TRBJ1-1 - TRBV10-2 TGCGCCAGCAGTACCGGGGAAAACACTGAAGCTTTCTTT CASSTGENTEAFF
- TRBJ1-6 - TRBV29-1 TGCAGCGTTGACGGTGGGAACTCACCCCTCCACTTT CSVDGGNSPLHF
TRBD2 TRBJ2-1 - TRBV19 TGTGCCAGTAGCTCCGCCGGACTAGCGGGAGGGCCCCGCTCCTACAATGAGCAGTTCTTC CASSSAGLAGGPRSYNEQFF
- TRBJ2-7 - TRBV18 TGTGCCAGCTCTTCTGACTCCTACGAGCAGTACTTC CASSSDSYEQYF